This T cell receptor (beta chain) was observed in a study of CD4 T cells in relation to SARS-CoV-2 and coronaviruses. About the study: After less than eleven days of antigen culture, PBMC TCR beta CDR3s were sequenced. Crossreactive spike epitopes shared across donors were mapped to their HLA restriction. Study-wide results and caveats: In roughly two thirds of donors, memory CD4+ clonotypes crossrecognized SARS-CoV-2 and at least one common cold coronavirus spike.

The repertoire was sequenced with immunoSEQ multiplex PCR; TCRdb's copy has only in-frame clones and lacks some. The repertoire holds just over 15,000 clones, with under 80% as singletons. CD4+ T cells from unexposed donors were obtained before the COVID-19 pandemic (2011-2018). The cells were cultured for around ten days before CD4+ T cells were isolated. On days 3 and 7, cultures got half fresh IL-2 medium. The V end was cut by 3 bases, the J end by 2 bases, with 12 bases between. CDR1 SNHLY and CDR2 FYNNEI come from the germline V gene. This CDR3 has 15 amino acids. Notes on this clone: Its antigen is undetermined.

The sequence was obtained from a human donor in good health. The sample taken for sequencing was CD4+ T cells from PBMCs, cultured in vitro. The V and J genes are TRBV2 and TRBJ2-3; tentatively, D is TRBD2 (6 bases). CDR3 nucleotides: TGTGCCAGCAGTGACGTTAGCGGCAACACAGATACGCAGTATTTT. Protein sequence: CASSDVSGNTDTQYF.